The source of this T cell receptor (beta chain) is a study of response to subunit inactivated influenza vaccine. MiXCR, applied by TCRdb to the RT-PCR reads, yields one record per CDR3 protein. Of around 600,000 distinct CDR3 sequences in the sample, approximately 10% were seen once. This clonotype was recorded at least ten times. This same sample was also part of a study on T cells expressing NK-cell markers. That report notes: UMIs were included in TCR beta cDNA generated by 5'RACE template switching. HCMV seropositivity marked most of the eight sequenced donors; one was seronegative. The study found dominant NKG2C+ clonotypes at roughly 1.0-7.0% of CD8+ T cells in about six donors. The CD3+CD56-NKG2C+ fraction of several donors was likewise dominated by these clonotypes. Whether expanded NKG2C-expressing T cell clones recognize HCMV is unknown.

Specimen: PBMCs from blood, collected on the day of vaccination. The sequence came from a man aged 45-65 years who received an inactivated influenza vaccine.

CDR3 nucleotides: TGCAGCGTTGAAGATGCCACTGAAGCTTTCTTT. It specifies CSVEDATEAFF. J is TRBJ1-1 and V is TRBV29-1; D is ambiguous. Germline V gives CDR1 SQVTM, CDR2 ANQGSEA. Between the trimmed V and J ends, which lost 0 bases and 4 bases, there was a span of 3 bases. This CDR3 comprises 11 residues. Combining the CDR3 with reference TRBV29-1 and TRBJ1-1 gives the whole variable domain SAVISQKPSRDICQRGTSLTIQCQVDSQVTMMFWYRQQPGQSLTLIATANQGSEATYESGFVIDKFPISRPNLTFSTLTVSNMSPEDSSIYLCSVEDATEAFFGQGTRLTVV.